This TCR beta chain originates from a study of T cells after yellow fever vaccination. Study results and limitations: Weaker in magnitude, the secondary response showed a faster peak on day 5 versus 15.

This clonotype was counted only a few times. Its matching antigen is unknown. The CDR3 runs 13 residues. Looked up from germline, CDR1 is KGHSH and CDR2 is LQKENI. With 6 bases removed from V and 0 bases from J, the gap between germline ends came to 8 bases. TCR cDNA, made by 5'RACE template switching, carried an added universal primer site and UMIs. A single record per CDR3 protein comes from TCRdb applying MiXCR to the 5' RACE reads. The repertoire holds roughly 260,000 distinct CDR3 sequences, with roughly 13% as singletons. This rearrangement joins TRBV18 to TRBJ1-2, with D unclear. Here the sequenced sample was CD4+ T cells sorted from PBMCs, taken 45 days after the yellow fever booster vaccination. The origin of this receptor is a man aged 25 to 45 who received the YFV17D yellow fever vaccine. The CDR3 is CASSPETNYGYTF. The CDR3 coding sequence is TGTGCCAGCTCGCCCGAGACTAACTATGGCTACACCTTC. The full variable domain, rest sourced from reference TRBV18 and TRBJ1-2, is NAGVMQNPRHLVRRRGQEARLRCSPMKGHSHVYWYRQLPEEGLKFMVYLQKENIIDESGMPKERFSAEFPKEGPSILRIQQVVRGDSAAYFCASSPETNYGYTFGSGTRLTVV.